Below, 5 T cell receptor beta chains from the same sample are listed, as sequenced in a study of blood T cell repertoires in COVID-19. Here immunoSEQ multiplex PCR was the method, and the copy in TCRdb shows in-frame clones only, minus some. Of 170,000 or so clones detected, 70% to 90% appear once; the ten largest clones hold about 2.5%. Sample: peripheral blood. The receptors stem from a man aged 40-50 years with active or convalescent COVID-19.

This clone was detected only once. The rearrangement links TRBV9 to TRBJ2-5, with 7 bases identical to TRBD1. Germline values: CDR1 SGDLS, CDR2 YYNGEE. Trimming took 4 bases from V and 4 from J; bases not matched to a gene: 10. This CDR3 has 15 residues. The CDR3 region is CASSTQGMGLETQYF. Written as DNA, the CDR3 is TGTGCCAGCAGCACACAGGGGATGGGCCTAGAGACCCAGTACTTC.

V usage is TRBV4-2 and J usage is TRBJ2-7; 11 bases are a match to TRBD2. The CDR3 has 18 amino acids. V gave up 0 bases and J gave up 0 bases; unmatched junction bases: 7. The germline V gene has CDR1 LGHNA and CDR2 YNFKEQ. CDR3 in DNA: TGTGCCAGCAGCCAAGAGTCGAATAGCGGGGGGGCCTCCTACGAGCAGTACTTC. It codes for CASSQESNSGGASYEQYF.

V gene TRBV6-2 or TRBV6-3 combines with J gene TRBJ1-4, with D possibly being TRBD1 (6 bases). The V and J ends lost 4 bases and 5 bases respectively, with 20 bases between them. Germline CDR1 is MNHEY and CDR2 is SVGEGT. The CDR3 runs to 17 residues. CDR3: CASSSGGYGTSNEKLFF. For the CDR3, the DNA is TGTGCCAGCAGTTCGGGGGGCTACGGGACGTCAAATGAAAAACTGTTTTTT.

The chain uses TRBV18 and TRBJ1-1; 9 positions match TRBD1. This CDR3 has 14 residues. Per the germline V gene, CDR1 is KGHSH and CDR2 is LQKENI. J gave up 4 bases and V 5 bases, and 5 bases lay outside the gene matches. The CDR3 reads CASSSTGGGTEAFF. CDR3 nucleotide sequence: TGTGCCAGCTCATCGACAGGGGGGGGCACTGAAGCTTTCTTT. Filled out from reference TRBV18 and TRBJ1-1, the complete variable domain reads NAGVMQNPRHLVRRRGQEARLRCSPMKGHSHVYWYRQLPEEGLKFMVYLQKENIIDESGMPKERFSAEFPKEGPSILRIQQVVRGDSAAYFCASSSTGGGTEAFFGQGTRLTVV.

This clone showed up just a few times. The chain has TRBV2 and TRBJ1-5; 7 bases fit TRBD1. CDR3 length equals 14 residues. J gave up 5 bases and V 6 bases, and 7 bases lay outside the gene matches. Per the germline V gene, CDR1 is SNHLY and CDR2 is FYNNEI. The DNA for the CDR3 is TGTGCCAGCAGGACAGGGCTTACCTATCAGCCCCAGCATTTT. Residues: CASRTGLTYQPQHF. Combining the CDR3 with reference TRBV2 and TRBJ1-5 gives the whole variable domain EPEVTQTPSHQVTQMGQEVILRCVPISNHLYFYWYRQILGQKVEFLVSFYNNEISEKSEIFDDQFSVERPDGSNFTLKIRSTKLEDSAMYFCASRTGLTYQPQHFGDGTRLSIL.